The source of this TCR beta chain is a study of regulatory T cells in long-lasting Graves disease. Study-level findings and limits: Possibly, too few samples lowered accuracy.

With regard to this clonotype: Its antigen remains unknown.

The time point denotes: newly diagnosed GD, antithyroid drugs for less than 3 months. Extracted RNA from PBMCs served as the source of the TCR library. Patients hailed from an endocrinology department in Xi'an, China. This CDR3 region has 19 residues. Trimming removed 0 bases from V and 0 bases from J; junction bases left unmatched: 5. Looked up from germline, CDR1 is LNHDA and CDR2 is SQIVND (reference sequence). HTBI primers from iRepertoire and Arm-PCR of CDR3 regions yielded the TCR beta libraries. TCRdb redid the calling of the multiplex PCR reads with MiXCR, one entry per CDR3 protein. Of a few hundred thousand distinct CDR3 sequences listed, about 15% are singletons. In addition, the sample was reused for a study of T cells in Graves' hyperthyroidism and ophthalmopathy.

The specimen was peripheral blood mononuclear cells (PBMCs), collected at new diagnosis, from a patient treated with antithyroid drugs. The receptor was derived from a woman aged 50 to 60 with Graves disease. The rearrangement joins TRBV19 to TRBJ2-1, with 13 bases that match TRBD2. The CDR3 nucleotides read TGTGCCAGTAGTATAGAAGGGACTAGCGGGATTCTCTCCTACAATGAGCAGTTCTTC. Protein sequence: CASSIEGTSGILSYNEQFF.